The 2 T cell receptor beta chains in this list originate from one sample, sequenced in a study of monozygotic twins with cystic fibrosis. Generated by immunoSEQ multiplex PCR, the TCRdb table keeps only in-frame clones and is missing some. The sample shows approximately 27,000 clones, 75% to 95% of them seen only once. Sample: blood. Receptors were obtained from a girl aged 2 to 9 with cystic fibrosis.

V gene TRBV30 combines with J gene TRBJ2-2; tentative D call: TRBD2 (5 bases). The CDR3 consists of 15 residues. Between the trimmed V and J ends, which lost 3 bases and 7 bases, there was a span of 18 bases. Germline CDR1 reads GTSNPN; CDR2 reads SVGIG (reference sequence). Written as DNA, the CDR3 is TGTGCCTGGAGCGGAAAAGGGTTTCGGGGCGGGGAGCTGTTTTTT. Encoded protein: CAWSGKGFRGGELFF.

CDR3 residues: CASSFVSGFLPYEQYF. CDR3 coding DNA: TGTGCCAGCAGCTTTGTATCGGGTTTTCTTCCCTACGAGCAGTACTTC. The chain employs TRBV5-6 and TRBJ2-7, with no clear D. The V gene's germline CDR1 is SGHDT and CDR2 YYEEEE. V gave up 2 bases and J gave up 2 bases, with 17 bases separating them. There are 16 residues in the CDR3.